This T cell receptor beta chain is from a study of cytomegalovirus exposure and HLA in healthy donors. The germline V gene encodes CDR1 MDHEN and CDR2 SYDVKM. This CDR3 is 14 amino acids long. Between the trimmed V and J ends, which lost 3 bases and 5 bases, there was a span of 13 bases. Study results and caveats: Investigators reported 150 to 200 TCR beta chains as tied to cytomegalovirus.

Concerning this clone itself: What it binds is not known.

The PCR employed 60 Vbeta primers together with 13 Jbeta primers. Only in-frame clones appear in the TCRdb table, and some are missing; sequencing was by immunoSEQ multiplex PCR. The sample has about 98,000 clones; around 72% are singletons. The chain joins TRBV28 to TRBJ1-1; D call uncertain. Sample: PBMCs. This clonotype was obtained from a male donor in good health and CMV-seronegative. CDR3 DNA: TGTGCCAGCAGTTTGGCGGGCCCGAGGACTGAAGCTTTCTTT. It codes for CASSLAGPRTEAFF. Looking up the rest from reference TRBV28 and TRBJ1-1 gives the full variable domain: DVKVTQSSRYLVKRTGEKVFLECVQDMDHENMFWYRQDPGLGLRLIYFSYDVKMKEKGDIPEGYSVSREKKERFSLILESASTNQTSMYLCASSLAGPRTEAFFGQGTRLTVV.